Listed below are T cell receptor beta chains from one sample, sequenced in a study of T-cell memory formation after mild COVID-19. MiXCR, run by TCRdb on the 5' RACE reads, gives a single entry per CDR3 protein. The sample carries 250,000 to 400,000 distinct CDR3 sequences, over 11% recorded once. Input material: PBMCs or a T cell subset sorted from them (not recorded which). These receptors were collected from a man between 18 and 29 years old who had mild COVID-19 (a few samples of this study predate the infection). Cell type and time point are not known. Both conserved end residues are part of each CDR3. A D gene is named only where the DNA matches it firmly. Size tells how often a clone was seen (once, few, many) or the class of an expanded clone, and some rows leave it out.

j_call,d_call,clone_size,cdr3_length,v_call,cdr3_aa,cdr3_nt
TRBJ1-1,NA,NA,15,TRBV12-3/TRBV12-4,CASTRPGKANTEAFF,TGTGCCAGCACTCGACCAGGGAAAGCGAACACTGAAGCTTTCTTT
TRBJ2-2,TRBD1,few,15,TRBV11-2,CASSRGGTNTGELFF,TGTGCCAGCAGCCGAGGGGGCACGAACACCGGGGAGCTGTTTTTT
TRBJ2-1,NA,NA,14,TRBV18,CASSPARGFNEQFF,TGTGCCAGCTCCCCAGCCCGGGGGTTCAATGAGCAGTTCTTC
TRBJ1-1,NA,few,13,TRBV7-2,CASSFDRSTEAFF,TGTGCCAGCAGTTTCGACAGAAGCACTGAAGCTTTCTTT
TRBJ2-7,TRBD1,many,14,TRBV5-5,CASSSGTGQYEQYF,TGTGCCAGCAGCTCGGGGACAGGACAGTACGAGCAGTACTTC
TRBJ2-5,NA,few,11,TRBV5-5,CASSYLGTQYF,TGTGCCAGCAGCTATCTGGGGACCCAGTACTTC
TRBJ2-5,TRBD2,NA,15,TRBV20-1,CSANPGGAGGETQYF,TGCAGTGCCAACCCGGGAGGCGCGGGTGGAGAGACCCAGTACTTC
TRBJ2-7,NA,NA,11,TRBV10-2,CASSAVETLVF,TGCGCCAGCAGTGCGGTCGAGACGCTTGTATTC
TRBJ2-7,NA,NA,15,TRBV19,CASSIPPGAYYEQYF,TGTGCCAGTAGTATACCCCCAGGGGCGTACTACGAGCAGTACTTC
TRBJ2-1,TRBD2,few,14,TRBV6-2/TRBV6-3,CASRLAGGIREQFF,TGTGCCAGCAGACTAGCGGGGGGGATCAGAGAGCAGTTCTTC
TRBJ2-5,NA,NA,17,TRBV4-3,CASSQVLSRISQETQYF,TGCGCCAGCAGCCAAGTCTTATCGCGGATCTCGCAAGAGACCCAGTACTTC
TRBJ1-1,NA,NA,15,TRBV7-8,CASSLGRGANTEAFF,TGTGCCAGCAGCTTAGGACGGGGGGCCAACACTGAAGCTTTCTTT
TRBJ2-7,NA,many,15,TRBV7-2,CASSSPDSLSYEQYF,TGTGCCAGCAGCTCCCCGGACAGCCTCTCCTACGAGCAGTACTTC
TRBJ1-5,NA,few,13,TRBV29-1,CSVGDGLNQPQHF,TGCAGCGTGGGGGACGGCCTCAATCAGCCCCAGCATTTT
TRBJ2-3,NA,few,11,TRBV20-1,CSARYTDTQYF,TGCAGTGCAAGGTACACAGATACGCAGTATTTT
TRBJ2-1,TRBD2,many,14,TRBV5-1,CASSSLAGEDEQFF,TGCGCCAGCAGTTCCTTAGCGGGGGAAGATGAGCAGTTCTTC
TRBJ2-5,TRBD1,many,14,TRBV12-3/TRBV12-4,CASSPDRGLETQYF,TGTGCCAGCAGTCCGGACAGGGGGCTCGAGACCCAGTACTTC
TRBJ2-7,TRBD1,many,14,TRBV18,CASSGDRELYEQYF,TGTGCCAGCTCAGGCGACAGGGAGCTCTACGAGCAGTACTTC
TRBJ2-1,NA,few,14,TRBV10-3,CAISEGDNPNEQFF,TGTGCCATCAGTGAGGGTGACAATCCCAATGAGCAGTTCTTC
TRBJ1-3,NA,few,14,TRBV5-1,CASSLAEPGNTIYF,TGCGCCAGCAGCTTGGCCGAACCGGGAAACACCATATATTTT
TRBJ1-3,NA,NA,16,TRBV7-2,CASSLVATSAGNTIYF,TGTGCCAGCAGCTTAGTAGCAACCTCAGCTGGAAACACCATATATTTT
TRBJ1-1,NA,few,14,TRBV29-1,CSVEVTQRNTEAFF,TGCAGCGTTGAAGTGACCCAACGGAACACTGAAGCTTTCTTT
TRBJ2-2,NA,many,15,TRBV7-2,CASSLVGGPSVTAFF,TGTGCCAGCAGCTTAGTGGGCGGACCGTCCGTGACTGCGTTTTTT
TRBJ2-3,TRBD2,few,15,TRBV20-1,CSATGTSGSTDTQYF,TGCAGTGCTACAGGGACTAGCGGCAGCACAGATACGCAGTATTTT
TRBJ1-5,NA,NA,13,TRBV10-3,CAISGGRGQPQHF,TGTGCCATCAGTGGGGGGCGCGGTCAGCCCCAGCATTTT
TRBJ2-3,NA,NA,16,TRBV15,CATSRDGGALSTTQYF,TGTGCCACCAGCAGAGATGGAGGGGCCCTTTCCACTACGCAGTATTTT
TRBJ1-5,TRBD1,many,13,TRBV9,CASSVQGGQPQHF,TGTGCCAGCAGCGTACAGGGGGGTCAGCCCCAGCATTTT
TRBJ2-1,TRBD2,many,14,TRBV5-1,CASSFLAGDNEQFF,TGCGCCAGCAGCTTCCTAGCGGGGGACAATGAGCAGTTCTTC
TRBJ1-2,NA,few,15,TRBV5-1,CASKSEVGASYGYTF,TGCGCCAGCAAATCAGAGGTGGGGGCGTCCTATGGCTACACCTTC
TRBJ1-2,NA,NA,15,TRBV15,CATSRDLSGEYGYTF,TGTGCCACCAGCAGAGATCTCAGCGGGGAATATGGCTACACCTTC
TRBJ2-3,NA,few,14,TRBV6-2/TRBV6-3,CASSYESGTDTQYF,TGTGCCAGCAGTTACGAGAGCGGCACAGATACGCAGTATTTT
TRBJ1-1,NA,once,16,TRBV5-1,CASSLAGLGSRTEAFF,TGCGCCAGCAGCTTGGCTGGTTTAGGATCCCGCACTGAAGCTTTCTTT
TRBJ2-2,TRBD1,NA,15,TRBV7-6,CASSLKGAGTGELFF,TGTGCCAGCAGTCTTAAGGGGGCAGGCACCGGGGAGCTGTTTTTT
TRBJ2-7,NA,NA,13,TRBV28,CASRSSPGSEQYF,TGTGCCAGCCGGAGTTCGCCTGGGAGCGAGCAGTACTTC
TRBJ2-7,NA,few,16,TRBV5-1,CASSWGDEWSSYEQYF,TGCGCCAGCAGCTGGGGGGACGAGTGGAGCTCCTACGAGCAGTACTTC
TRBJ2-7,NA,NA,18,TRBV7-6,CASSSHPPVRQGLYEQYF,TGTGCCAGCAGCTCCCACCCGCCGGTCCGACAGGGACTCTACGAGCAGTACTTC
TRBJ2-3,NA,many,14,TRBV4-3,CASSPIASTDTQYF,TGCGCCAGCAGCCCAATAGCCAGCACAGATACGCAGTATTTT
TRBJ1-1,TRBD1,NA,13,TRBV18,CASAQGEDTEAFF,TGTGCCAGCGCCCAGGGGGAGGACACTGAAGCTTTCTTT
TRBJ2-3,NA,many,14,TRBV12-3/TRBV12-4,CASSLGGLSDTQYF,TGTGCCAGCAGTTTGGGCGGGTTAAGCGATACGCAGTATTTT
TRBJ2-7,NA,NA,11,TRBV30,CAWITGYEQYF,TGTGCCTGGATAACGGGCTACGAGCAGTACTTC
TRBJ1-5,NA,NA,13,TRBV7-2,CASSQGINQPQHF,TGTGCCAGCAGCCAAGGGATTAATCAGCCCCAGCATTTT
TRBJ2-7,NA,few,14,TRBV12-3/TRBV12-4,CASSPLKGGYEQYF,TGTGCCAGCAGCCCCCTTAAGGGGGGTTACGAGCAGTACTTC
TRBJ1-5,NA,few,14,TRBV18,CASSRTEGNQPQHF,TGTGCCAGCTCACGGACGGAGGGCAATCAGCCCCAGCATTTT
TRBJ2-3,TRBD2,NA,16,TRBV6-1,CASSGQLAGPLDTQYF,TGTGCCAGCAGTGGGCAACTAGCGGGGCCCTTAGATACGCAGTATTTT
TRBJ1-2,NA,NA,14,TRBV20-1,CSAPAGGRASGYTF,TGCAGTGCACCCGCCGGGGGGCGAGCAAGTGGCTACACCTTC
TRBJ2-7,NA,NA,15,TRBV4-2,CASSQDRIAYYEQYF,TGTGCCAGCAGCCAAGATAGGATCGCCTACTACGAGCAGTACTTC
TRBJ2-5,NA,few,12,TRBV7-9,CAGRGPEETQYF,TGTGCCGGACGCGGCCCTGAAGAGACCCAGTACTTC
TRBJ1-2,NA,few,13,TRBV6-5,CASSYGLSRGYTF,TGTGCCAGCAGTTACGGTTTATCCAGAGGCTACACCTTC
TRBJ2-1,NA,many,13,TRBV2,CASNLMGDNEQFF,TGTGCCAGCAACTTAATGGGCGACAATGAGCAGTTCTTC
TRBJ1-1,NA,few,15,TRBV9,CASSVDWTVNTEAFF,TGTGCCAGCAGCGTAGATTGGACAGTGAACACTGAAGCTTTCTTT
TRBJ2-5,NA,few,12,TRBV29-1,CSVQGNKETQYF,TGCAGCGTGCAGGGGAATAAAGAGACCCAGTACTTC
TRBJ2-5,TRBD2,NA,16,TRBV4-3,CASSPGGLAGWETQYF,TGCGCCAGCAGCCCGGGGGGCCTAGCGGGGTGGGAGACCCAGTACTTC
TRBJ2-1,TRBD2,few,15,TRBV2,CASSGPSGAYNEQFF,TGTGCCAGCAGTGGGCCGAGCGGGGCCTACAATGAGCAGTTCTTC
TRBJ2-2,NA,NA,14,TRBV7-3,CASSLIPKGGELFF,TGTGCCAGCAGCTTAATACCTAAGGGCGGGGAGCTGTTTTTT